This T cell receptor (beta chain) was identified in a study of diagnostic markers for celiac disease (dated by TCRdb to the early 2020s). In the germline V gene, CDR1 corresponds to ENHRY and CDR2 to SYGVKD. The CDR3 numbers 13 residues from cysteine through phenylalanine. No DNA sequence was recorded. TCRdb shows the sequencer as Illumina MiSeq. After TCRdb reprocessed the reads, each CDR3 protein sequence was kept as one row, without DNA. The sample's records list about 1,200 distinct CDR3 sequences. The ten largest clones take up about 31% of the sample. As regards this clonotype: Its antigen is still unknown.

The source material was either unsorted cells or a sorted T cell fraction (not recorded which). The receptor comes from a human donor. This table probably holds off-target reads from a library built for another chain. The chain was built from TRBV10-3 and TRBJ2-7. The CDR3 in this case is CAIRFDSSYEQYF.